Below, one T cell receptor beta chain is given with its context. This clone occurred a few times. The specificity of this receptor is unknown. No much larger clonotype is one base removed from it; base qualities were not supplied. These data are taken from a study of blood T cell repertoires in COVID-19 (dated by TCRdb to between 2020 and 2021). Regarding the research as a whole: Samples from collaborators originated in the United States, Italy and Spain and spanned both the acute and convalescent phases of COVID-19. The prospective study material was composed of cDNA or gDNA derived from T cells, B-cell-depleted T cells, or PBMCs. Subjects who had been exposed to COVID-19, were actively infected with it, or had recovered from it provided the deeply sampled blood TCRbeta repertoires that made up the dataset. The repertoires were released in a freely available public database intended as a resource for research on the immune response to SARS-CoV-2. The samples were drawn from the first 160 participants of the ongoing ImmuneRACE study and from 1,200 or so subjects provided by 6 global collaborators. A de-identified subject ID, COVID-19 status, age in years and sex were almost always included in the sample metadata. Where available, HLA class I and class II types were taken from metadata supplied by the sample provider and were not determined by assay-based typing. The paper as a whole reports these results and caveats: Clinical and demographic metadata were provided uncurated, with the amount varying by source and participant.

A second Seattle source provided samples from volunteer blood donors who had recovered from COVID-19. The collaborating institutions used their own protocols to collect whole blood in K2EDTA tubes. For TCRbeta analysis, collaborators shipped samples as frozen whole blood, isolated PBMCs, or DNA extracted from either of those sample types. TCRbeta CDR3 regions were amplified from genomic DNA using the immunoSEQ Assay, a bias-controlled multiplex PCR. Concerning the study's data processing: Within the assay, amplification of reference gene primers was used to estimate how many nucleated cells each sample contained. To quantify the absolute abundance of each unique TCRbeta CDR3 rearrangement, sequence reads were collapsed and filtered. For each sample, productive Simpson clonality was calculated as the square root of Simpson's diversity index across productive rearrangements. This immuneACCESS table, as held by TCRdb, lists in-frame sequences with V and J called but not all clones. Of the missing ones, under half trace to an unresolved V gene in checked studies; the others have no known cause. That table is the source of V, J and clone size, and D and trimming were worked out from the DNA. The sample contains more than 250,000 clones, approximately 86% of them found a single time. The ten largest account for approximately 2% of the sample.

CDR1 and CDR2 are drawn from the germline V gene: SGHTA, FQGNSA. Germline trimming: 11 bases from V, 4 bases from J; junction bases outside gene matches: 0. The cysteine opens and the phenylalanine closes a CDR3 of 13 amino acids. The read is trimmed to its CDR3 DNA, 39 bases read in frame from base 1. The receptor was derived from a woman aged 25 to 39 who had recovered from COVID-19. The material sequenced was peripheral blood. Recombination connected TRBV7-2 to TRBJ2-2; 14 bases in between match TRBD2. The CDR3 sequence is CAGTSGSTGELFF. Here is the DNA: TGTGCCGGGACTAGCGGGAGCACCGGGGAGCTGTTTTTT.